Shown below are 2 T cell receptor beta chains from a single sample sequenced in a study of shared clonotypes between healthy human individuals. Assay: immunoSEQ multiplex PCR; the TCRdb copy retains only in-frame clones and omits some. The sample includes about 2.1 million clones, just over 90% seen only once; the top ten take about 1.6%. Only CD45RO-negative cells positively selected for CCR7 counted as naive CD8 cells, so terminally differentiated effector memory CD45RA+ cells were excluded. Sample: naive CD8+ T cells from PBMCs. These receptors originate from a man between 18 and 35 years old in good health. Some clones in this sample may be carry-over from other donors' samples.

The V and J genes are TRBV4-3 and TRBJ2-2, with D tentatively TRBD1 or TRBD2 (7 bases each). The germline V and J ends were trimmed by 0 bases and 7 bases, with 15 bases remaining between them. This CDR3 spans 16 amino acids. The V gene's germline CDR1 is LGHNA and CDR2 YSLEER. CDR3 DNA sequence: TGCGCCAGCAGCCAAGATGGTCCAGGGGGGGACGGGGAGCTGTTTTTT. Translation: CASSQDGPGGDGELFF.

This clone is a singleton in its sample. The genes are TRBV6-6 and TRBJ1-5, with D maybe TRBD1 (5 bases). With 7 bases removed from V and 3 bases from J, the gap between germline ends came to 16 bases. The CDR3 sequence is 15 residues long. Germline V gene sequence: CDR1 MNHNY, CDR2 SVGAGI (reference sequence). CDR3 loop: CASTTGDSPNQPQHF. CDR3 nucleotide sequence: TGTGCCAGCACCACTGGCGACAGTCCCAATCAGCCCCAGCATTTT.